Listed here are 8 T cell receptor beta chains from one sample, sequenced in a study of response to subunit inactivated influenza vaccine. TCRdb reprocessed the RT-PCR reads with MiXCR, giving one entry per CDR3 protein. Seen here are hundreds of thousands of distinct CDR3 sequences, about 15% observed once, and the top ten hold 5.5% to 7%. The material sequenced was PBMCs from blood, taken around two weeks before vaccination. The receptors shown here come from a man over 45 who received an inactivated influenza vaccine.

The V gene is TRBV10-1, the J gene TRBJ2-5; 10 bases align to TRBD2. Per germline, CDR1 WNHNN and CDR2 SYGVQD (reference sequence). Trimming removed 5 bases from V and 5 bases from J; junction bases left unmatched: 8. This CDR3 has 15 amino acids. This CDR3 reads CASSPTSGARETQYF. CDR3 bases: TGCGCCAGCAGTCCTACTAGCGGGGCAAGGGAGACCCAGTACTTC.

The chain carries TRBV3-1 and TRBJ2-1, with 8 nucleotides matching TRBD2. Germline CDR1 is LGHDT and CDR2 is YNNKEL (reference sequence). The CDR3 runs 16 residues. V gave up 0 bases and J gave up 12 bases; unmatched junction bases: 13. CDR3 DNA: TGTGCCAGCAGCCAAGATCTCGCGGGGGGAGGGAAGGGGCAGTTCTTC. Translation gives CASSQDLAGGGKGQFF.

V is TRBV6-1 and J is TRBJ2-3, with 7 bases lining up with TRBD2. V dropped 5 bases and J dropped 4; count of bases not matched to a gene: 15. Germline loops: CDR1 MNHNS, CDR2 SASEGT. There are 17 residues in the CDR3. The chain's CDR3 is CASSQSWGGWSADTQYF. DNA of the CDR3: TGTGCCAGCAGTCAATCTTGGGGGGGATGGAGCGCAGATACGCAGTATTTT.

This clonotype showed up many times. This chain connects TRBV4-3 to TRBJ2-2; D ambiguous. V dropped 2 bases and J dropped 4 bases, with 5 bases sitting between them. The CDR3 extends over 13 amino acids. CDR1 is LGHNA, CDR2 YSLEER, per germline. The CDR3 nucleotides read TGCGCCAGCAGCCAACCAAGCACCGGGGAGCTGTTTTTT. Translating gives CASSQPSTGELFF.

This clonotype was detected many times. The chain links TRBV11-2 to TRBJ1-2; D is undetermined. Germline assignment: CDR1 SGHAT and CDR2 FQNNGV. Between the trimmed V and J ends, which lost 2 bases and 4 bases, there was a span of 8 bases. This CDR3 spans 13 amino acids. The DNA of the CDR3 is TGTGCCAGCAGCTTACACCAGACCTATGGCTACACCTTC. Translating it yields CASSLHQTYGYTF.

J is TRBJ2-6 and V is TRBV11-1; a weak D match, TRBD1 (8 bases). The V and J ends lost 4 bases and 2 bases respectively, with 18 bases between them. The CDR3 has 18 amino acids. The germline CDR1 and CDR2 sequences are SGHAT and FQDESV (reference sequence). In DNA form, the CDR3 reads TGTGCCAGCAGCTCCACCGGACAGGGAGGGACTGGGGCCAACGTCCTGACTTTC. Translating it yields CASSSTGQGGTGANVLTF.

This clonotype was recorded many times. The chain joins TRBV4-3 to TRBJ1-4; D is possibly TRBD1 (5 bases). Germline CDR1 reads LGHNA; CDR2 reads YSLEER. V gave up 3 bases and J gave up 6 bases, with 41 bases separating them. The CDR3 has 24 amino acids. The CDR3 DNA sequence: TGCGCCAGCAGCCAGACCCGGAAGTACCTGGGACCCCTCGGCACAAGCATACGGCATGAAAAACTGTTTTTT. Amino acid sequence: CASSQTRKYLGPLGTSIRHEKLFF.

V is TRBV6-1 and J is TRBJ2-7; the match to TRBD1 covers 8 bases. The CDR3 covers 16 residues. Germline assignment: CDR1 MNHNS and CDR2 SASEGT. Trimming cost V 6 bases and J 1 base; bases outside gene matches: 11. In DNA, the CDR3 is TGTGCCAGCAGACCCCTTGGACAGGGTACTTCCTACGAGCAGTACTTC. This translates into CASRPLGQGTSYEQYF.